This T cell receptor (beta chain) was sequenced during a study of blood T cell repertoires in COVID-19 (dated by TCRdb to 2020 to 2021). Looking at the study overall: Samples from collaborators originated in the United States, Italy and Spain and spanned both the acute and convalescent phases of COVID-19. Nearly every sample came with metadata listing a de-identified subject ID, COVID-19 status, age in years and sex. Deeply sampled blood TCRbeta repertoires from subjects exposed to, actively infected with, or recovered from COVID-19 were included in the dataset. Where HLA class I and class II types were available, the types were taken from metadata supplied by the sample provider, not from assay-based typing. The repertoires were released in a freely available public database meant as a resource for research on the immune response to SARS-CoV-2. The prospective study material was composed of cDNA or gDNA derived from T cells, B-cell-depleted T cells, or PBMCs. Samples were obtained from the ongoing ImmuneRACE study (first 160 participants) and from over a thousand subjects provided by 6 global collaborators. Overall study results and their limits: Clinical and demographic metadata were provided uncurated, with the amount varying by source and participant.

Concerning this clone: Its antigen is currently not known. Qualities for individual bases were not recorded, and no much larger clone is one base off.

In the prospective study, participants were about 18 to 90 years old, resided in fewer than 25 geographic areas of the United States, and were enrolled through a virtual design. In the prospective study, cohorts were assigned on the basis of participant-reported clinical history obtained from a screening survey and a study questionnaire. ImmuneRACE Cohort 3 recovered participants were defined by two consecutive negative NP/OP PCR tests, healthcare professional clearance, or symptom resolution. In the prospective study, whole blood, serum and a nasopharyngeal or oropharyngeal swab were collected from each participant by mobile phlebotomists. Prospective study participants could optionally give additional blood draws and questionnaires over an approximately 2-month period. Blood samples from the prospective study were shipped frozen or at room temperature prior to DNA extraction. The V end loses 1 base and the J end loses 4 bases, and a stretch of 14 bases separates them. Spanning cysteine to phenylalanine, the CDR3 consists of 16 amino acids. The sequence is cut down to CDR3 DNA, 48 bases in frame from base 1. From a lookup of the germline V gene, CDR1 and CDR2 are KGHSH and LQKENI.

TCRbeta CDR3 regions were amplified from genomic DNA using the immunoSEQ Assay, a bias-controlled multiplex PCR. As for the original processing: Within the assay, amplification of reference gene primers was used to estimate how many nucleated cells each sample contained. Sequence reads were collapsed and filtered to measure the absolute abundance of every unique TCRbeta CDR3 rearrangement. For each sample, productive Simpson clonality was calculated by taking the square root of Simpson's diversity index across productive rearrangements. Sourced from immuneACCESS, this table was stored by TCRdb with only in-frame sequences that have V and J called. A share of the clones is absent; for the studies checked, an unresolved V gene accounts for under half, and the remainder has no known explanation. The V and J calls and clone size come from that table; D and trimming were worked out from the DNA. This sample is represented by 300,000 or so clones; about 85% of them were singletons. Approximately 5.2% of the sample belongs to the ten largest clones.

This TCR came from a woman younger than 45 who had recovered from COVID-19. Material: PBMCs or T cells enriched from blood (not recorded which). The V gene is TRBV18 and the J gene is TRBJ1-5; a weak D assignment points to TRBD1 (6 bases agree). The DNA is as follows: TGTGCCAGCTCACCACAAGAAGGACAGAAGAATCAGCCCCAGCATTTT. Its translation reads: CASSPQEGQKNQPQHF.